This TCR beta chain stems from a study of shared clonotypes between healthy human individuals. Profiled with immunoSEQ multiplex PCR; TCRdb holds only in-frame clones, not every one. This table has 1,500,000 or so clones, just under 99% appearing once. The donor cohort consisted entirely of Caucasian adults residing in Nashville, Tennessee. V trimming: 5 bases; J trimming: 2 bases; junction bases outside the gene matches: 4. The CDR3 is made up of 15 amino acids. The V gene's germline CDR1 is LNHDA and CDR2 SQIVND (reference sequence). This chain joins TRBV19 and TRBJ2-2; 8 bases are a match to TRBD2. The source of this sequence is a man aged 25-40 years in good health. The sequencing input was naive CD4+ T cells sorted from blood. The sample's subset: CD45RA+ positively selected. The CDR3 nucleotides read TGTGCCAGTAGTCTAGGACTAGCTAACACCGGGGAGCTGTTTTTT. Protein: CASSLGLANTGELFF.